A single sample is the source of the 3 T cell receptor beta chains below, sequenced in a study of control samples from healthy donors and cancer patients. Assay used: immunoSEQ multiplex PCR; TCRdb lists only in-frame clones, some missing. The sample has some 100,000 clones, approximately 81% seen once. Sample: blood. These TCRs come from a woman under 40 in good health.

This rearrangement joins TRBV6-5 to TRBJ2-4; the D gene is possibly TRBD1 (5 bases). Per germline, CDR1 MNHEY and CDR2 SVGAGI. Deletions cut 6 bases from V and 8 bases from J, with 17 bases between. This CDR3 has 14 residues. The CDR3 sequence is CASRDESGQDIQYF. CDR3 sequence (DNA): TGTGCCAGCAGGGATGAGTCAGGGCAAGACATTCAGTACTTC.

The rearrangement joins TRBV27 to TRBJ2-2, with 9 bases matching TRBD1. Germline lookup yields CDR1 MNHEY and CDR2 SMNVEV (reference sequence). Losses at the gene ends were 5 bases for V and 4 bases for J; bases not matched to a gene: 8. The CDR3 totals 16 residues. The CDR3: CASSRTGTGRTGELFF. In DNA, the CDR3 is TGTGCCAGCAGTCGCACCGGGACAGGGCGCACCGGGGAGCTGTTTTTT.

This chain connects TRBV12-5 to TRBJ1-4; D uncertain. This CDR3 spans 16 amino acids. Trimming stripped 3 bases from V and 7 bases from J, with 18 bases between. Per the germline V gene, CDR1 is LGHNT and CDR2 is FRNRAP. The CDR3 sequence: CASGFLSGQWGEKLFF. For the CDR3, the DNA is TGTGCTAGTGGTTTCCTATCTGGGCAATGGGGTGAAAAACTGTTTTTT.